This is a list of T cell receptor beta chains from one sample in a study of T cell repertoires in aging, cancer and after chemotherapy. From the multiplex PCR reads, TCRdb called clonotypes with MiXCR, one entry per CDR3 protein. The repertoire holds 10,000 or so distinct CDR3 sequences, less than 30% seen once, with about 1.2% in the top ten. The sequencing sample was made of blood. All receptors derive from a human donor in good health. The CDR3 runs from the conserved cysteine through the conserved F or W. Each record gives: V gene, clone size, D gene, J gene, CDR3 protein, CDR3 DNA. D genes are given only for firm matches. Rows may omit the clone size; those that give it use once, few, many or a size class.

v_call: TRBV7-4; clone_size: medium-sized; d_call: TRBD1; j_call: TRBJ1-4; cdr3_aa: CASTPGQPLTNEKLFF; cdr3_nt: TGTGCCAGCACTCCGGGACAGCCTTTAACTAATGAAAAACTGTTTTTT
v_call: TRBV6-1; clone_size: once; d_call: TRBD1; j_call: TRBJ2-5; cdr3_aa: CASSVQGKETQYF; cdr3_nt: TGTGCCAGCAGTGTACAGGGGAAGGAGACCCAGTACTTC
v_call: TRBV7-9; clone_size: NA; d_call: TRBD1; j_call: TRBJ2-3; cdr3_aa: CASSSPTGGADTQYF; cdr3_nt: TGTGCCAGCAGCTCACCGACAGGGGGGGCAGATACGCAGTATTTT
v_call: TRBV5-4; clone_size: few; d_call: NA; j_call: TRBJ2-7; cdr3_aa: CASSLWAGEQYF; cdr3_nt: TGTGCCAGCAGCTTGTGGGCAGGCGAGCAGTACTTC
v_call: TRBV11-2; clone_size: NA; d_call: NA; j_call: TRBJ2-7; cdr3_aa: CASSLAPVAYEQYF; cdr3_nt: TGTGCCAGCAGCTTAGCTCCTGTAGCCTACGAGCAGTACTTC
v_call: TRBV6-5; clone_size: few; d_call: NA; j_call: TRBJ1-5; cdr3_aa: CASSSLRNQPQHF; cdr3_nt: TGTGCCAGCAGTTCCCTCCGCAATCAGCCCCAGCATTTT
v_call: TRBV5-1; clone_size: NA; d_call: TRBD1; j_call: TRBJ2-1; cdr3_aa: CASSLVARGTYNEQFF; cdr3_nt: TGCGCCAGCAGCTTGGTGGCCAGGGGGACCTACAATGAGCAGTTCTTC
v_call: TRBV27; clone_size: NA; d_call: TRBD1; j_call: TRBJ2-1; cdr3_aa: CASSLRQGGNEQFF; cdr3_nt: TGTGCCAGCAGTTTAAGACAGGGGGGGAATGAGCAGTTCTTC
v_call: TRBV5-4; clone_size: NA; d_call: NA; j_call: TRBJ2-4; cdr3_aa: CASSLVGFKNIQYF; cdr3_nt: TGTGCCAGCAGCTTGGTAGGGTTCAAAAACATTCAGTACTTC
v_call: TRBV7-9; clone_size: medium-sized; d_call: NA; j_call: TRBJ2-1; cdr3_aa: CASSLGDEQFF; cdr3_nt: TGTGCCAGCAGCCTGGGGGATGAGCAGTTCTTC
v_call: TRBV6-5; clone_size: few; d_call: TRBD1; j_call: TRBJ2-1; cdr3_aa: CASSSIRNRGRDEQFF; cdr3_nt: TGTGCCAGCAGTTCCATCAGAAACAGGGGGCGGGATGAGCAGTTCTTC
v_call: TRBV7-9; clone_size: few; d_call: TRBD1; j_call: TRBJ1-1; cdr3_aa: CASSLVGGTVAFF; cdr3_nt: TGTGCCAGCAGCTTAGTAGGGGGCACCGTAGCTTTCTTT
v_call: TRBV30; clone_size: medium-sized; d_call: NA; j_call: TRBJ2-1; cdr3_aa: CAWRHSGEQFF; cdr3_nt: TGTGCCTGGAGACATAGTGGCGAGCAGTTCTTC
v_call: TRBV6-2/TRBV6-3; clone_size: NA; d_call: NA; j_call: TRBJ1-1; cdr3_aa: CASSQLVTTEAFF; cdr3_nt: TGTGCCAGCAGTCAGCTAGTGACCACTGAAGCTTTCTTT
v_call: TRBV6-5; clone_size: medium-sized; d_call: NA; j_call: TRBJ2-1; cdr3_aa: CASRGGREPRQFF; cdr3_nt: TGTGCCAGCAGGGGGGGGCGGGAGCCAAGGCAGTTCTTC
v_call: TRBV19; clone_size: medium-sized; d_call: TRBD2; j_call: TRBJ2-7; cdr3_aa: CASSIGRERYEQYF; cdr3_nt: TGTGCCAGTAGTATTGGGCGGGAGCGTTACGAGCAGTACTTC
v_call: TRBV12-3/TRBV12-4; clone_size: few; d_call: NA; j_call: TRBJ1-2; cdr3_aa: CASRSLVGYGYTF; cdr3_nt: TGTGCCAGCCGCTCCCTTGTCGGCTATGGCTACACCTTC
v_call: TRBV19; clone_size: medium-sized; d_call: TRBD1; j_call: TRBJ1-5; cdr3_aa: CASTRDRGGNQPQHF; cdr3_nt: TGTGCCAGTACTCGGGACAGGGGGGGCAATCAGCCCCAGCATTTT
v_call: TRBV10-1; clone_size: NA; d_call: NA; j_call: TRBJ2-1; cdr3_aa: CASSLYNEQFF; cdr3_nt: TGCGCCAGCAGTCTATACAATGAGCAGTTCTTC
v_call: TRBV27; clone_size: NA; d_call: NA; j_call: TRBJ1-1; cdr3_aa: CASSLSTGGMNTEAFF; cdr3_nt: TGTGCCAGCAGTTTATCGACAGGCGGGATGAACACTGAAGCTTTCTTT
v_call: TRBV15; clone_size: NA; d_call: TRBD2; j_call: TRBJ2-1; cdr3_aa: CATSKPAGANNEQFF; cdr3_nt: TGTGCCACCAGCAAGCCAGCGGGAGCGAACAATGAGCAGTTCTTC
v_call: TRBV20-1; clone_size: medium-sized; d_call: TRBD2; j_call: TRBJ2-2; cdr3_aa: CSARSSAGGLTGELFF; cdr3_nt: TGCAGTGCTAGATCATCCGCGGGAGGGTTAACCGGGGAGCTGTTTTTT
v_call: TRBV19; clone_size: NA; d_call: NA; j_call: TRBJ1-5; cdr3_aa: CASSPVVQQPQHF; cdr3_nt: TGTGCCAGTAGTCCCGTAGTACAGCAGCCCCAGCATTTT
v_call: TRBV2; clone_size: once; d_call: NA; j_call: TRBJ2-5; cdr3_aa: CASSSGQLGVFEYF; cdr3_nt: TGTGCCAGCAGCAGCGGACAGCTCGGGGTCTTTGAGTACTTC
v_call: TRBV20-1; clone_size: NA; d_call: NA; j_call: TRBJ2-1; cdr3_aa: CSAPTEGSSYNEQFF; cdr3_nt: TGCAGTGCCCCCACCGAGGGCAGCTCCTACAATGAGCAGTTCTTC
v_call: TRBV27; clone_size: few; d_call: NA; j_call: TRBJ2-3; cdr3_aa: CASSRDTYTDTQYF; cdr3_nt: TGTGCCAGCAGTCGGGACACATACACAGATACGCAGTATTTT
v_call: TRBV4-2; clone_size: NA; d_call: TRBD2; j_call: TRBJ2-1; cdr3_aa: CASSQPGGLSGRAGAGSRYNEQFF; cdr3_nt: TGTGCCAGCAGCCAGCCTGGAGGGCTTAGCGGGAGGGCCGGGGCGGGATCACGCTACAATGAGCAGTTCTTC
v_call: TRBV24-1; clone_size: NA; d_call: NA; j_call: TRBJ2-3; cdr3_aa: CATSGAGDTDTQYF; cdr3_nt: TGTGCCACCAGTGGCGCGGGTGACACAGATACGCAGTATTTT
v_call: TRBV27; clone_size: few; d_call: TRBD1; j_call: TRBJ2-1; cdr3_aa: CASSPWDSPLHVNEQFF; cdr3_nt: TGTGCCAGCAGTCCGTGGGACAGCCCTTTGCATGTCAATGAGCAGTTCTTC
v_call: TRBV12-3/TRBV12-4; clone_size: NA; d_call: NA; j_call: TRBJ2-7; cdr3_aa: CASSLVGLYEQYF; cdr3_nt: TGTGCCAGCAGTTTGGTAGGACTCTACGAGCAGTACTTC
v_call: TRBV20-1; clone_size: few; d_call: TRBD2; j_call: TRBJ2-7; cdr3_aa: CSANPLGLAEFYEQYF; cdr3_nt: TGCAGTGCTAATCCCCTCGGACTAGCGGAGTTCTACGAGCAGTACTTC
v_call: TRBV20-1; clone_size: medium-sized; d_call: TRBD1; j_call: TRBJ2-7; cdr3_aa: CSAYGTAHYEQYF; cdr3_nt: TGCAGTGCTTACGGGACAGCACACTACGAGCAGTACTTC
v_call: TRBV19; clone_size: NA; d_call: TRBD1; j_call: TRBJ2-2; cdr3_aa: CASSRAKKDRGRTNKNTGELFF; cdr3_nt: TGTGCCAGTAGTAGGGCTAAAAAGGACAGGGGAAGGACCAATAAGAACACCGGGGAGCTGTTTTTT